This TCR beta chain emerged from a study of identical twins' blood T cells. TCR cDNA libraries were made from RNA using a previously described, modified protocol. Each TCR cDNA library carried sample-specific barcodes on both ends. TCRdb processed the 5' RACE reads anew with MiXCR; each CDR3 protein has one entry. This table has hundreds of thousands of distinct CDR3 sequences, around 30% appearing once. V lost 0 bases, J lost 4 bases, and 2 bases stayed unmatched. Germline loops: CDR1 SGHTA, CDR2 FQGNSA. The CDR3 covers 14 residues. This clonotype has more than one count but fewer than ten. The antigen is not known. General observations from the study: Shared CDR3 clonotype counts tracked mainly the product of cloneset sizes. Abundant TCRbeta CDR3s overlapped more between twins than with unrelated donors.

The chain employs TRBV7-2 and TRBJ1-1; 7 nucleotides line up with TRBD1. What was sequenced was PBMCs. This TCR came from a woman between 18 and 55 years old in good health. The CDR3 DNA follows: TGTGCCAGCAGCTTAGCAGGGGGCATCACTGAAGCTTTCTTT. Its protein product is CASSLAGGITEAFF.